This entry features one T cell receptor (beta chain) sequence. Antigen unknown. Data came from immunoSEQ multiplex PCR; TCRdb stores just in-frame clones and leaves some out. The table has more than 95,000 clones, over 75% seen once; the top ten hold around 7.5%. The source of the sample is a study of T cell responses to AZD1222 COVID-19 vaccine. Whole-study results and caveats: Vaccine-related CD4 TCRs covered spike, predominating at 160-218 and 743-854. Sampling captured repertoires only after the peak T cell response.

Unmatched junction bases numbered 3, after V lost 6 bases and J lost 2 bases. The germline V gene encodes CDR1 MNHEY and CDR2 SMNVEV (reference sequence). The CDR3 extends over 14 amino acids. The V call is TRBV27, the J call TRBJ1-2; 10 bases are shared with TRBD1. This TCR derives from an adult in good health. The sequencing used peripheral blood, collected on day 0 of AZD1222 vaccination. The CDR3 region has the DNA TGTGCCAGCAGACCGGGACAGGGGAACTATGGCTACACCTTC. Its protein product is CASRPGQGNYGYTF.